This entry lists 2 T cell receptor beta chains sequenced from one sample in a study of blood T cell repertoires in COVID-19. Sequencing used immunoSEQ multiplex PCR; TCRdb keeps in-frame clones, though not all of them. The sample lists around 100,000 clones, 75% to 90% occurring once. Sample: peripheral blood. Receptors were obtained from a woman in her fifties or sixties with acute or convalescent COVID-19.

The genes are TRBV7-6 and TRBJ1-3, with TRBD1 as a possible D gene (5 bases). This CDR3 has 17 amino acids. Trimming removed 0 bases at V and 2 bases at J, with 14 bases between. The germline V gene has CDR1 SGHVS and CDR2 FNYEAQ. CDR3 protein: CASSLAPFSGPGNTIYF. CDR3 sequence (DNA): TGTGCCAGCAGCTTAGCGCCTTTTTCAGGGCCTGGAAACACCATATATTTT.

The CDR3 coding sequence is TGTGCCAGCAGTCTGGACAGGAAGAACACTGAAGCTTTCTTT. Protein: CASSLDRKNTEAFF. The J gene is TRBJ1-1, the V gene TRBV6-5; 7 bases agree with TRBD1. Per germline, CDR1 MNHEY and CDR2 SVGAGI. With 5 bases clipped from V and 1 base from J, the junction kept 4 bases outside the gene matches. The CDR3 has 14 amino acids.